This T cell receptor beta chain was identified during a study of long-term antiretroviral therapy in people with HIV. Study background: In the earliest collections, sampling predates the 2015 immediate-ART recommendation by about a decade. Whole-study results and caveats: In the period from about 2004 to 2017, blood was collected, possibly under older ART regimens. Clones expanded before ART dominated the repertoire at all time points. CDR3 lengths in HIV samples spanned a narrower range than controls.

This CDR3 contains 14 residues. Germline lookup yields CDR1 SNHLY and CDR2 FYNNEI. The V gene lost 2 bases and the J gene lost 2 bases, with 9 bases spanning the gap. On this clone itself: The antigen remains undetermined.

Sequencing relied on immunoSEQ assay v3.0, run at survey level. This table comes from immunoSEQ multiplex PCR, and its TCRdb copy is limited to in-frame clones, with some not included. The table has about 16,000 clones, around four fifths seen once; the top ten hold 7% to 10%. The material was unsorted PBMCs, obtained 0.1 years after starting antiretroviral therapy. The chain carries TRBV2 and TRBJ1-2; no definite D call. This receptor was identified in a man in his late teens or twenties with HIV. The CDR3 bases are TGTGCCAGCAGTGAACTGGCTACCAACTATGGCTACACCTTC. Translated, it gives CASSELATNYGYTF.